The present T cell receptor (beta chain) was sequenced within a study of blood T cell repertoires in COVID-19. Study background: Researchers got acute and convalescent COVID-19 samples from the United States, Italy and Spain.

Repertoires were generated with immunoSEQ multiplex PCR, while TCRdb's copy carries only in-frame clones and drops some. The sample lists approximately 200,000 clones; around four fifths were seen once. This clone was recorded once. The CDR3 is 15 residues long. V shed 6 bases and J shed 4 bases, with 18 bases lying between them. Germline CDR1 LNHDA, CDR2 SQIVND (reference sequence). The origin of this receptor is a woman older than 75 with COVID-19, enrolled during active disease. Sequenced input: peripheral blood. The chain uses TRBV19 and TRBJ1-1; D possibly corresponds to TRBD1 (5 bases). CDR3 sequence (DNA): TGTGCCAGTAGGGCCGCCAGGGAGGTAAGCACTGAAGCTTTCTTT. It translates to CASRAAREVSTEAFF.